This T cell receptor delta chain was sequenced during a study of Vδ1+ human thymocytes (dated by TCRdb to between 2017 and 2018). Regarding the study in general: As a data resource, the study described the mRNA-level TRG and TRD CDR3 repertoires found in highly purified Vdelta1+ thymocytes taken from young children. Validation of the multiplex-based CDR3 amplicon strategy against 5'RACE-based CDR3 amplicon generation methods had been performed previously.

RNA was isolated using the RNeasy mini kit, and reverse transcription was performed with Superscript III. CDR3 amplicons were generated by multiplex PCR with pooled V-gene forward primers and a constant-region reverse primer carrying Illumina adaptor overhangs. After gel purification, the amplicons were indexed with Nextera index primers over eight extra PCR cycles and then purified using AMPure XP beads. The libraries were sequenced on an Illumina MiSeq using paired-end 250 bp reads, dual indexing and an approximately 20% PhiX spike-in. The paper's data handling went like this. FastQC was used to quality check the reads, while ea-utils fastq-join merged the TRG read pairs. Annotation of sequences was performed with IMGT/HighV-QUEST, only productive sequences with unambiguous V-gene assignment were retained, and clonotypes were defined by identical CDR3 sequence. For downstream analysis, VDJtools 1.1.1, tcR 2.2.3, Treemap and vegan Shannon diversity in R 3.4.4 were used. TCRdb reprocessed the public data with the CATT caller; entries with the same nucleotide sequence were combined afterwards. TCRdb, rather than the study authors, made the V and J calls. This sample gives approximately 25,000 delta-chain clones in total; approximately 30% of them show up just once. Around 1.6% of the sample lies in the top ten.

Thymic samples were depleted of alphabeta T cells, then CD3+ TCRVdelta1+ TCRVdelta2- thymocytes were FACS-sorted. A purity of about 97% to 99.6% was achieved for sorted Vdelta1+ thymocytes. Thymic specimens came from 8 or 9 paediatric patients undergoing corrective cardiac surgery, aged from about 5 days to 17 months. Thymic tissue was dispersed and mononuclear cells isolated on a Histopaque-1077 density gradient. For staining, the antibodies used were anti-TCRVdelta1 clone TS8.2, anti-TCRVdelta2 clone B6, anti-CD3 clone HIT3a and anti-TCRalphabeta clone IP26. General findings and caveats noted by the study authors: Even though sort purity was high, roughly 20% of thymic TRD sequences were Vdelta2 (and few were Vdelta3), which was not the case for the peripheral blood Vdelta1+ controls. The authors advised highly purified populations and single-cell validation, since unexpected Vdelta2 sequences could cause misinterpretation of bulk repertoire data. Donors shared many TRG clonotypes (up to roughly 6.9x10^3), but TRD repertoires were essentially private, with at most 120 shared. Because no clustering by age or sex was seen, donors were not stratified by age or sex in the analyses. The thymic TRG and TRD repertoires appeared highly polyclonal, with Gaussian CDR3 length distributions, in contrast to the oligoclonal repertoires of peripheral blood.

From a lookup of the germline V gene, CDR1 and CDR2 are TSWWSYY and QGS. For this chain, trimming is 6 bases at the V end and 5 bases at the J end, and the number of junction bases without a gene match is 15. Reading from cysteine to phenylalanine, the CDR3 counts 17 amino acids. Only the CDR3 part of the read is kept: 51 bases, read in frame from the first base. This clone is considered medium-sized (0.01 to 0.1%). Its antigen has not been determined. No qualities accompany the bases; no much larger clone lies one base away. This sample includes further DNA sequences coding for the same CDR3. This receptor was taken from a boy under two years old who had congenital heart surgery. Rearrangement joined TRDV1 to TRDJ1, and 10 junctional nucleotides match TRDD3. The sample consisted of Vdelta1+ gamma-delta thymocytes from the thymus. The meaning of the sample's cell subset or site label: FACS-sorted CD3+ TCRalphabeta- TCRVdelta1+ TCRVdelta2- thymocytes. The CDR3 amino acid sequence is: CALGPIGWGILSDKLIF. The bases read TGTGCTCTTGGCCCAATAGGCTGGGGGATATTGTCGGATAAACTCATCTTT.